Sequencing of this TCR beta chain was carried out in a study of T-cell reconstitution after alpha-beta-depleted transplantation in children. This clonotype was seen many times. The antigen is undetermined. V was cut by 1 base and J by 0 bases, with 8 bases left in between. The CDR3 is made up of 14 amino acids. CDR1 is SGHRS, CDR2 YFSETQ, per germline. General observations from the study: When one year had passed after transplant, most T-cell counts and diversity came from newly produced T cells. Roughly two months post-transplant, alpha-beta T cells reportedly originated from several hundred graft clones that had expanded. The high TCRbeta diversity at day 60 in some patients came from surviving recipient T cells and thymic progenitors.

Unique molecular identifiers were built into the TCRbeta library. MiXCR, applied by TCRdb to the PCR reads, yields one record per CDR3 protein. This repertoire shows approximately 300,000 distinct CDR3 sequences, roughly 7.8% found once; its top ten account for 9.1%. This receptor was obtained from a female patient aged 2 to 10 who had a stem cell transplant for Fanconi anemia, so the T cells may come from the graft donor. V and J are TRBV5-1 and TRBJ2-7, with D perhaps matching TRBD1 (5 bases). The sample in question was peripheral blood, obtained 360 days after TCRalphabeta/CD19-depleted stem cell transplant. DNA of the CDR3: TGCGCCAGCAGCTTGACAGGAATCTCCTACGAGCAGTACGTC. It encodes CASSLTGISYEQYV.